The sequence of this TCR beta chain was determined in a study of T cells in localized non-small cell lung cancer (dated by TCRdb to the early 2020s). Study-wide context: The study analyzed T cell repertoires of 200 to 250 early-stage NSCLC patients, comparing tumors and uninvolved tumor-adjacent lungs. The cohort comprised around 240 treatment-naïve NSCLC patients with resected, localized lung tumors. NSCLC patients had a mean age of roughly 66 years, and more than 120 were male and some 98 female.

TCR beta CDR3 regions were sequenced from DNA using the immunoSEQ Assay. Per the authors' processing: T cell density was computed as TCR beta template counts normalized to usable DNA estimated by amplifying housekeeping genes. The preseqR package was used to estimate richness by extrapolating to 400,000 templates for PBMC samples and to 120,000 templates for tissue samples. Clonality was taken to be one minus Pielou's evenness. To identify tissue-enriched TCRs, differential abundance testing was run on productive amino-acid clonotypes with a minimum total count of 5 and an alpha of 0.1. The Jaccard Index and the Morisita Overlap Index were used to measure how much the repertoires overlapped between compartments. GLIPH clustered TCR beta CDR3s with public tetramer-defined viral CDR3s; viral motifs required at least three viral sequences plus V-gene enrichment. The table comes from immuneACCESS by way of TCRdb, which keeps in-frame sequences with V and J called. Part of the clones is missing from these tables; in studies checked, under half for an unresolved V gene and the rest for unknown reasons. The V and J calls and the clone size are those of that table, but D and trimming were determined from the DNA. The sample includes roughly 30,000 clones, with about 89% observed a single time. The top ten clonotypes cover roughly 2.9% of the sample.

Its CDR3 holds 13 amino acids, cysteine through phenylalanine. Just CDR3 DNA is preserved here, 39 bases in frame from base 1. V and J are truncated by 6 bases and 4 bases respectively, leaving an intervening sequence of 12 bases. As encoded in the germline V gene (reference sequence), CDR1 is MNHNY while CDR2 is SVGAGI. Notes on this clone: Its antigen target is currently unknown. No per-base quality is available; no much larger clone lies one base away.

The paper as a whole reports these results and caveats: Since the design was exploratory, TCR variables were selected using unadjusted p-values with no false-discovery rate correction. Uninvolved tumor-adjacent lung showed the highest T cell clonality, higher than tumor, which suggests more focused antigenic responses in the uninvolved tumor-adjacent lung. A median of 57 of the top 100 tumor clones turned up in the paired uninvolved adjacent lung, and approximately 30 of those clones also ranked among the top 100 of that same adjacent lung. Because multi-region sequencing of the tumors was not done, intratumor heterogeneity could not be ruled out. Higher T cell density in blood was associated with longer overall survival, whereas higher clonality in adjacent lung was associated with shorter survival.

At diagnosis, tumor, uninvolved tumor-adjacent lung and peripheral blood were collected and then preserved as a mix of FFPE and fresh-frozen material. For TCR repertoire profiling, blood samples were analyzed as peripheral blood mononuclear cells. The sequencing used peripheral blood, collected before any cancer treatment. The V gene is TRBV6-6 and the J gene is TRBJ1-1; the D segment cannot be called with confidence. This receptor was obtained from a female donor over 55 with stage I lung adenocarcinoma. The bases are TGTGCCAGCAGGGGTTTACCGAGCACTGAAGCTTTCTTT. Its amino acids are CASRGLPSTEAFF.